This is a list of T cell receptor beta chains from one sample in a study of T-cell memory formation after mild COVID-19. MiXCR, run by TCRdb on the 5' RACE reads, gives a single entry per CDR3 protein. This table holds roughly 130,000 distinct CDR3 sequences, around a sixth found once. The sample was PBMCs or a T cell subset sorted from them (not recorded which). The receptors originated from an adult woman who had mild COVID-19 (a few samples of this study predate the infection). Cell type and time point are not known. Both conserved end residues are part of each CDR3. A D gene is named only where the DNA matches it firmly. Clone size is stated in some rows and not others, as once, few, many or a class when expanded.

v_gene,abundance,d_gene,j_gene,CDR3aa,CDR3nt
TRBV5-5,many,.,TRBJ1-1,CASSFQGTEAFF,TGTGCCAGCAGCTTTCAGGGCACTGAAGCTTTCTTT
TRBV5-8,few,.,TRBJ2-5,CASNPGRPETQYF,TGTGCCAGCAACCCGGGACGACCAGAGACCCAGTACTTC
TRBV10-3,few,.,TRBJ2-2,CAISQRPLSGELFF,TGTGCCATCAGTCAGAGGCCTTTGTCCGGGGAGCTGTTTTTT
TRBV19,.,.,TRBJ1-4,CASSISNEKLFF,TGTGCCAGTAGTATCTCTAATGAAAAACTGTTTTTT
TRBV29-1,.,TRBD1,TRBJ2-3,CSVLGTGTDTQYF,TGCAGCGTCCTAGGGACAGGCACAGATACGCAGTATTTT
TRBV18,.,TRBD1,TRBJ2-7,CASSPGTGVDEQYF,TGTGCCAGCTCACCTGGGACAGGGGTGGACGAGCAGTACTTC
TRBV7-9,few,TRBD2,TRBJ2-3,CASSLALAGISTDTQYF,TGTGCCAGCAGCTTAGCCCTAGCGGGAATTAGCACAGATACGCAGTATTTT
TRBV7-9,few,.,TRBJ2-3,CASSLVRGQRASPQYF,TGTGCCAGCAGCTTAGTCCGAGGGCAGAGGGCTTCTCCGCAGTATTTT
TRBV29-1,many,.,TRBJ2-5,CSETGQLQETQYF,TGCAGCGAGACGGGACAACTCCAAGAGACCCAGTACTTC
TRBV4-3,.,.,TRBJ1-1,CASSQEVARTLNTEAFF,TGCGCCAGCAGCCAAGAGGTGGCGAGGACTTTGAACACTGAAGCTTTCTTT
TRBV5-1,once,TRBD1,TRBJ2-5,CASKEGGIRETQYF,TGCGCCAGCAAGGAAGGGGGCATCAGGGAGACCCAGTACTTC
TRBV7-2,.,TRBD2,TRBJ2-1,CASSPPAGGRNEQFF,TGTGCCAGCAGCCCCCCAGCGGGAGGGCGCAATGAGCAGTTCTTC
TRBV7-9,many,TRBD2,TRBJ2-3,CASSSRTSGESTDTQYF,TGTGCCAGCAGCTCCAGGACTAGCGGGGAAAGCACAGATACGCAGTATTTT
TRBV6-1,few,TRBD1,TRBJ1-5,CASSGDSYQPQHF,TGTGCCAGCAGTGGGGACAGCTATCAGCCCCAGCATTTT
TRBV6-5,.,.,TRBJ2-1,CASSYSAPPGVREQFF,TGTGCCAGCAGTTACTCGGCCCCCCCCGGGGTACGTGAGCAGTTCTTC
TRBV5-1,many,TRBD1,TRBJ1-2,CASSDGQGYYGYTF,TGCGCCAGCAGCGACGGACAGGGGTACTATGGCTACACCTTC
TRBV5-1,many,TRBD2,TRBJ2-1,CASSSGTSGRGYNEQFF,TGCGCCAGCAGCTCCGGGACTAGCGGGAGAGGCTACAATGAGCAGTTCTTC
TRBV11-1,.,.,TRBJ2-4,CASSLERAKNIQYF,TGTGCCAGCAGCCTAGAAAGAGCCAAAAACATTCAGTACTTC
TRBV6-5,.,.,TRBJ1-1,CASSSATAGVEAFF,TGTGCCAGCAGCTCGGCCACGGCGGGAGTTGAAGCTTTCTTT
TRBV4-2,.,TRBD2,TRBJ2-5,CASSRELAWETQYF,TGTGCCAGCAGCCGGGAACTAGCGTGGGAGACCCAGTACTTC
TRBV20-1,few,.,TRBJ2-3,CSASPLTGLTDTQYF,TGCAGTGCTAGCCCCTTAACAGGGTTAACAGATACGCAGTATTTT
TRBV5-1,few,TRBD1,TRBJ2-7,CASSVGQGSLSYEQYF,TGCGCCAGCAGCGTAGGACAGGGATCGTTGTCCTACGAGCAGTACTTC
TRBV29-1,many,TRBD2,TRBJ2-1,CSVIHSGRSINEQFF,TGCAGCGTTATTCACAGCGGGAGATCCATCAATGAGCAGTTCTTC
TRBV6-6,few,.,TRBJ1-5,CASSYLPGPFTEPQHF,TGTGCCAGCAGTTACCTCCCTGGCCCCTTCACTGAGCCCCAGCATTTT
TRBV25-1,few,.,TRBJ2-3,CAARGWSGTDTQYF,TGTGCTGCGCGCGGATGGAGTGGCACAGATACGCAGTATTTT
TRBV6-2/TRBV6-3,few,.,TRBJ1-2,CASTLSHFYGYTF,TGTGCCAGCACCCTGTCACACTTCTATGGCTACACCTTC
TRBV10-3,few,.,TRBJ1-3,CAISEKGSGNTIYF,TGTGCCATCAGTGAGAAGGGCTCTGGAAACACCATATATTTT
TRBV7-8,few,.,TRBJ2-1,CASTLDWTIKDEQFF,TGTGCCAGCACCTTAGACTGGACAATCAAAGATGAGCAGTTCTTC
TRBV20-1,.,TRBD2,TRBJ2-5,CSASGRVQETQYF,TGCAGTGCTAGCGGGAGGGTCCAAGAGACCCAGTACTTC
TRBV2,few,TRBD1,TRBJ2-5,CASSVGQGRSETQYF,TGTGCCAGCAGTGTGGGACAGGGAAGGTCAGAGACCCAGTACTTC
TRBV6-6,.,TRBD2,TRBJ2-3,CASSYSGTSGISSTDTQYF,TGTGCCAGCAGTTACTCCGGGACTAGCGGGATCTCTAGCACAGATACGCAGTATTTT
TRBV9,.,.,TRBJ2-7,CASSPAGDEQYF,TGTGCCAGCAGCCCCGCAGGTGACGAGCAGTACTTC
TRBV7-2,.,TRBD2,TRBJ2-3,CASSLGSGSGDTQYF,TGTGCCAGCAGCTTGGGTAGCGGGAGTGGGGATACGCAGTATTTT
TRBV5-1,few,.,TRBJ1-1,CASSLSGSGNTEAFF,TGCGCCAGCAGCTTGAGTGGGTCCGGGAACACTGAAGCTTTCTTT
TRBV12-3/TRBV12-4,.,.,TRBJ2-5,CASRTGTPGETQYF,TGTGCCAGCAGGACCGGGACACCAGGGGAGACCCAGTACTTC
TRBV20-1,.,TRBD1,TRBJ2-3,CSAAPGTGGTDTQYF,TGCAGTGCGGCCCCAGGGACAGGGGGCACAGATACGCAGTATTTT
TRBV6-6,.,.,TRBJ1-6,CASSDSPNSPLHF,TGTGCCAGCAGTGACTCGCCTAATTCACCCCTCCACTTT
TRBV6-6,.,TRBD2,TRBJ2-7,CASSPSGVASYEQYF,TGTGCCAGCAGTCCTAGCGGGGTGGCCTCCTACGAGCAGTACTTC
TRBV12-3/TRBV12-4,few,TRBD1,TRBJ2-7,CASSLQGAREQYF,TGTGCCAGCAGTTTACAGGGGGCGCGCGAGCAGTACTTC
TRBV20-1,many,.,TRBJ2-3,CSVHPGTDTQYF,TGCAGTGTCCATCCAGGGACAGATACGCAGTATTTT
TRBV6-5,.,.,TRBJ1-2,CASSSEGYYGYTF,TGTGCCAGCAGTTCGGAGGGCTACTATGGCTACACCTTC
TRBV10-3,.,.,TRBJ1-2,CAISWTANYGYTF,TGTGCCATCAGTTGGACAGCTAACTATGGCTACACCTTC
TRBV5-1,few,TRBD1,TRBJ2-5,CASSFGGQEKTQYF,TGCGCCAGCAGCTTTGGGGGACAGGAGAAGACCCAGTACTTC
TRBV27,.,TRBD2,TRBJ2-7,CASSQTSGRAYEQYF,TGTGCCTCTTCTCAGACTAGCGGGCGGGCCTACGAGCAGTACTTC
TRBV9,.,TRBD1,TRBJ2-3,CASSAGTGTSTDTQYF,TGTGCCAGCAGCGCAGGGACAGGGACTAGCACAGATACGCAGTATTTT
TRBV9,many,.,TRBJ1-2,CASSEGTLANYGYTF,TGTGCCAGCAGCGAGGGGACGCTTGCTAACTATGGCTACACCTTC
TRBV20-1,few,TRBD1,TRBJ2-2,CSARDRRGLRSGELFF,TGCAGTGCTAGAGATCGCAGGGGGCTCAGGAGCGGGGAGCTGTTTTTT
TRBV5-6,few,.,TRBJ2-5,CASSLRGQETQYF,TGTGCCAGCAGCTTGCGGGGCCAAGAGACCCAGTACTTC
TRBV15,few,TRBD1,TRBJ1-1,CATSARQGDTEAFF,TGTGCCACCAGCGCCCGACAGGGGGACACTGAAGCTTTCTTT
TRBV20-1,few,TRBD1,TRBJ1-1,CSARRQGAVNTEAFF,TGCAGTGCGCGGCGGCAGGGGGCAGTGAACACTGAAGCTTTCTTT
TRBV9,.,TRBD2,TRBJ2-7,CASSVEPGLAYEQYF,TGTGCCAGCAGCGTTGAGCCGGGACTAGCCTACGAGCAGTACTTC
TRBV7-2,few,TRBD2,TRBJ2-3,CAGTRILALRESRDTQYF,TGTGCCGGAACCAGAATTCTAGCGTTGCGGGAGAGTAGAGATACGCAGTATTTT
TRBV7-9,few,TRBD1,TRBJ1-1,CASSSGTGDTEAFF,TGTGCCAGCAGCTCAGGGACAGGGGACACTGAAGCTTTCTTT